Presented here are 24 T cell receptor beta chains from one specimen sequenced in a study of Tregs in tolerant kidney transplant recipients. Sequencing used immunoSEQ multiplex PCR; TCRdb keeps in-frame clones, though not all of them. Altogether under 4,000 clones are present, 75% to 90% being singletons, with the ten largest covering 1.5% to 2%. Sequenced here: Tregs from blood, sampled before the transplant. The receptors stem from a human donor who received a combined kidney and bone marrow transplant.

V usage is TRBV28 and J usage is TRBJ1-2, with TRBD1 identical over 10 bases. From germline, CDR1 is MDHEN and CDR2 SYDVKM. Trimming took 4 bases from V and 4 from J; bases not matched to a gene: 6. This CDR3 contains 15 residues. This CDR3 is CASSSPGQGSYGYTF. CDR3 DNA: TGTGCCAGCAGTTCCCCGGGACAGGGGAGCTATGGCTACACCTTC.

The gene calls are TRBV28 and TRBJ1-2; D is unclear. There are 15 residues in the CDR3. With 6 bases removed from V and 2 bases from J, the gap between germline ends came to 16 bases. Germline lookup yields CDR1 MDHEN and CDR2 SYDVKM. The CDR3: CASSLSGIQNYGYTF. As DNA, the CDR3 is TGTGCCAGCAGCCTAAGCGGGATTCAAAACTATGGCTACACCTTC.

The chain links TRBV9 to TRBJ2-4; 7 nucleotides line up with TRBD1. After removal of 4 bases from V and 8 bases from J, the junction contained 9 bases not matched to a gene. Germline CDR1 SGDLS, CDR2 YYNGEE. CDR3 size: 14 residues. CDR3 DNA: TGTGCCAGCAGCTTCTCCGACAGGGCGGACATTCAGTACTTC. The encoded protein is CASSFSDRADIQYF. Full variable domain (remainder filled in from reference TRBV9 and TRBJ2-4): DSGVTQTPKHLITATGQRVTLRCSPRSGDLSVYWYQQSLDQGLQFLIQYYNGEERAKGNILERFSAQQFPDLHSELNLSSLELGDSALYFCASSFSDRADIQYFGAGTRLSVL.

This clone was seen a handful of times. V and J are TRBV13 and TRBJ2-1, with D possibly matching TRBD2 (5 bases). The germline V gene has CDR1 PRHDT and CDR2 FYEKMQ (reference sequence). The CDR3 runs 14 residues. With 6 bases removed from V and 5 bases from J, the gap between germline ends came to 14 bases. The CDR3 nucleotides are TGTGCCAGCAGTGGACTTATTGGCAACAATGAGCAGTTCTTC. This encodes CASSGLIGNNEQFF.

This rearrangement joins TRBV9 to TRBJ2-3, with 8 bases that match TRBD1. The CDR3 has 14 residues. From germline, CDR1 is SGDLS and CDR2 YYNGEE. V trimming: 7 bases; J trimming: 3 bases; junction bases outside the gene matches: 7. CDR3 DNA sequence: TGTGCCAGCGCCCGGGACAGGTCAACAGATACGCAGTATTTT. Translation: CASARDRSTDTQYF.

This clone was picked up one time. The V and J genes are TRBV5-6 and TRBJ2-3, with 9 bases fitting TRBD2. The germline V gene encodes CDR1 SGHDT and CDR2 YYEEEE. The CDR3 is 18 amino acids. J gave up 3 bases and V 3 bases, and 14 bases lay outside the gene matches. The CDR3 sequence: CASSSWGGLAGDTDTQYF. CDR3 bases: TGTGCCAGCAGCTCTTGGGGGGGTTTAGCGGGAGATACAGATACGCAGTATTTT.

The chain employs TRBV18 and TRBJ2-3; 7 nucleotides match TRBD1. Germline trimming cut 4 bases from V and 4 bases from J; bases unmatched to any gene: 2. The V gene's germline CDR1 is KGHSH and CDR2 LQKENI. The CDR3 consists of 13 residues. The CDR3 bases are TGTGCCAGCTCACTACAGGGGTCAGATACGCAGTATTTT. It codes for CASSLQGSDTQYF.

The gene calls are TRBV10-1 and TRBJ2-3; 14 bases are shared with TRBD2. V lost 4 bases, J lost 5 bases, and 11 bases stayed unmatched. From germline, CDR1 is WNHNN and CDR2 SYGVQD (reference sequence). CDR3 length: 18 residues. The CDR3 nucleotides are TGCGCCAGCAGTGTGGGACTAGCGGGAGTAGGGGGACAAGATACGCAGTATTTT. Protein: CASSVGLAGVGGQDTQYF.

The chain links TRBV2 to TRBJ2-7; the match to TRBD2 covers 11 bases. This CDR3 has 14 residues. Germline CDR1 and CDR2: SNHLY and FYNNEI. With V trimmed by 8 bases and J by 3 bases, 6 bases remained unmatched. The CDR3 DNA reads TGTGCCAGCGGACCGGGACTAGCGGTCTACGAGCAGTACTTC. It is translated as CASGPGLAVYEQYF.

V usage is TRBV4-3 and J usage is TRBJ2-2; a possible D gene is TRBD1 (6 bases). The CDR3 covers 14 residues. Looked up from germline, CDR1 is LGHNA and CDR2 is YSLEER. Trimming removed 3 bases from V and 6 bases from J, with 11 bases in between. CDR3 amino acids: CASSQTEGAGELFF. For the CDR3, the DNA is TGCGCCAGCAGCCAGACTGAGGGGGCCGGGGAGCTGTTTTTT.

This clone has more than one count but fewer than ten. The V gene is TRBV20-1, the J gene TRBJ2-5, with D unresolved. The V gene lost 5 bases and the J gene lost 1 base, with 5 bases spanning the gap. The CDR3 extends over 11 amino acids. CDR1 DFQATT and CDR2 SNEGSKA come from the germline V gene (reference sequence). The CDR3: CSAPGQETQYF. CDR3 bases: TGCAGTGCTCCGGGCCAAGAGACCCAGTACTTC.

The gene calls are TRBV28 and TRBJ2-7; 9 bases line up with TRBD1. The V gene's germline CDR1 is MDHEN and CDR2 SYDVKM. V dropped 5 bases and J dropped 13; count of bases not matched to a gene: 9. This CDR3 is built from 12 residues. The CDR3 DNA follows: TGTGCCAGCAGTCAGGACAGGGGCGAGGGCTACTTC. Its translation: CASSQDRGEGYF.

The chain's CDR3 is CASSSSYFPDSNYGYTF. DNA of the CDR3: TGCGCCAGCAGCTCCTCTTATTTTCCCGACAGTAACTATGGCTACACCTTC. The gene calls are TRBV5-1 and TRBJ1-2, with D possibly matching TRBD1 (5 bases). Germline V CDR1 and CDR2: SGHRS, YFSETQ. The ends were cut back, 3 bases at V and 1 base at J, with 19 bases in the middle. The CDR3 runs to 17 residues. Looking up the rest from reference TRBV5-1 and TRBJ1-2 gives the full variable domain: KAGVTQTPRYLIKTRGQQVTLSCSPISGHRSVSWYQQTPGQGLQFLFEYFSETQRNKGNFPGRFSGRQFSNSRSEMNVSTLELGDSALYLCASSSSYFPDSNYGYTFGSGTRLTVV.

This clone was observed a single time. The V and J genes are TRBV7-2 and TRBJ2-5, with TRBD2 matching 9 bases. The CDR3 consists of 15 residues. With 1 base clipped from V and 5 bases from J, the junction kept 5 bases outside the gene matches. CDR1 is SGHTA, CDR2 FQGNSA, per germline. CDR3 sequence reads: CASSLGSGRRETQYF. The DNA of the CDR3 is TGTGCCAGCAGCTTAGGAAGCGGGAGGAGGGAGACCCAGTACTTC. Combining the CDR3 with reference TRBV7-2 and TRBJ2-5 gives the whole variable domain GAGVSQSPSNKVTEKGKDVELRCDPISGHTALYWYRQSLGQGLEFLIYFQGNSAPDKSGLPSDRFSAERTGGSVSTLTIQRTQQEDSAVYLCASSLGSGRRETQYFGPGTRLLVL.

The chain couples TRBV15 to TRBJ2-7, with 10 bases identical to TRBD1. V dropped 1 base and J dropped 7; count of bases not matched to a gene: 10. Per germline, CDR1 LNHNV and CDR2 YYDKDF (reference sequence). The CDR3 sequence is 16 residues long. CDR3 loop: CATSRGPRQGAREQYF. The CDR3 DNA is TGTGCCACCAGCAGAGGTCCGAGACAGGGGGCGCGGGAGCAGTACTTC.

This clone was picked up a small number of times. The rearrangement uses TRBV27 and TRBJ2-7; 9 nucleotides line up with TRBD1. The germline CDR1 and CDR2 sequences are MNHEY and SMNVEV (reference sequence). J gave up 4 bases and V 6 bases, and 10 bases lay outside the gene matches. This CDR3 has 15 amino acids. In nucleotides, the CDR3 is TGTGCCAGCAGAGGGGCGGGACAGGGCACTTACGAGCAGTACTTC. This sequence encodes CASRGAGQGTYEQYF.

The chain is built from TRBV18 and TRBJ2-7; D ambiguous. This CDR3 is built from 13 residues. The ends were cut back, 6 bases at V and 5 bases at J, with 14 bases in the middle. Germline V gives CDR1 KGHSH, CDR2 LQKENI. The DNA for the CDR3 is TGTGCCAGCTCTCCCCGTGGGCGTAACGAGCAGTACTTC. Translation: CASSPRGRNEQYF. The full variable domain, completed using reference TRBV18 and TRBJ2-7, is NAGVMQNPRHLVRRRGQEARLRCSPMKGHSHVYWYRQLPEEGLKFMVYLQKENIIDESGMPKERFSAEFPKEGPSILRIQQVVRGDSAAYFCASSPRGRNEQYFGPGTRLTVT.

V and J are TRBV28 and TRBJ2-7; perhaps TRBD1 as D (6 bases). V shed 5 bases and J shed 0 bases, with 20 bases lying between them. The CDR3 totals 17 residues. Germline lookup yields CDR1 MDHEN and CDR2 SYDVKM. The CDR3, as DNA: TGTGCCAGCAGTCCCCCCCACATTCGGACAGTCTCCTACGAGCAGTACTTC. Translating gives CASSPPHIRTVSYEQYF. Together with reference TRBV28 and TRBJ2-7, the CDR3 gives the full variable domain: DVKVTQSSRYLVKRTGEKVFLECVQDMDHENMFWYRQDPGLGLRLIYFSYDVKMKEKGDIPEGYSVSREKKERFSLILESASTNQTSMYLCASSPPHIRTVSYEQYFGPGTRLTVT.

This rearrangement joins TRBV18 to TRBJ2-3, with 13 bases lining up with TRBD2. The V gene's germline CDR1 is KGHSH and CDR2 LQKENI. V shed 3 bases and J 2 bases; nucleotides not matched to a gene: 5. The CDR3 length is 17 residues. Here the CDR3 reads CASSPPGLAGVTDTQYF. In DNA, the CDR3 is TGTGCCAGCTCACCGCCTGGACTAGCGGGGGTCACAGATACGCAGTATTTT.

The chain employs TRBV28 and TRBJ2-7, with a tentative D call TRBD1 (6 bases). This CDR3 region has 13 residues. Germline CDR1 is MDHEN and CDR2 is SYDVKM. V was pared by 7 bases and J by 4 bases, with 14 bases between. CDR3 sequence reads: CASKSAGVYEQYF. The CDR3 nucleotides read TGTGCCAGCAAGTCGGCAGGGGTATACGAGCAGTACTTC. The complete variable domain, with remaining parts taken from reference TRBV28 and TRBJ2-7, reads DVKVTQSSRYLVKRTGEKVFLECVQDMDHENMFWYRQDPGLGLRLIYFSYDVKMKEKGDIPEGYSVSREKKERFSLILESASTNQTSMYLCASKSAGVYEQYFGPGTRLTVT.

The V call is TRBV2, the J call TRBJ2-7; the match to TRBD2 covers 12 bases. Germline CDR1 is SNHLY and CDR2 is FYNNEI. After removal of 5 bases from V and 0 bases from J, the junction contained 11 bases not matched to a gene. The CDR3 is 18 residues long. CDR3 coding DNA: TGTGCCAGCAGTATTTCACTAGCGGGAGGCTCGAGCTCCTACGAGCAGTACTTC. It codes for CASSISLAGGSSSYEQYF.

This chain uses TRBV4-2 with TRBJ1-1; TRBD1 agrees at 7 bases. The CDR3 is made up of 14 amino acids. Germline CDR1 and CDR2: LGHNA and YNFKEQ. V lost 3 bases, J lost 8 bases, and 9 bases stayed unmatched. CDR3 sequence (DNA): TGTGCCAGCAGCCAGGAAGACAGGGCACCCGAAGCTTTCTTT. Protein: CASSQEDRAPEAFF.

This chain joins TRBV6-5 and TRBJ2-7; possible D gene TRBD2, 5 bases. With 4 bases removed from V and 2 bases from J, the gap between germline ends came to 9 bases. CDR1 MNHEY and CDR2 SVGAGI come from the germline V gene. CDR3 size: 13 residues. CDR3 sequence: CASSSDLTYEQYF. In nucleotides, the CDR3 is TGTGCCAGCAGTTCGGACTTAACCTACGAGCAGTACTTC.

In DNA form, the CDR3 reads TGTGCCAGCAGCTTAGTACGGGTCGTCTACAATGAGCAGTTCTTC. Protein product: CASSLVRVVYNEQFF. The chain links TRBV7-2 to TRBJ2-1; D is unresolved. Between the trimmed V and J ends, which lost 1 base and 3 bases, there was a span of 10 bases. CDR3 length: 15 residues. Per germline, CDR1 SGHTA and CDR2 FQGNSA.